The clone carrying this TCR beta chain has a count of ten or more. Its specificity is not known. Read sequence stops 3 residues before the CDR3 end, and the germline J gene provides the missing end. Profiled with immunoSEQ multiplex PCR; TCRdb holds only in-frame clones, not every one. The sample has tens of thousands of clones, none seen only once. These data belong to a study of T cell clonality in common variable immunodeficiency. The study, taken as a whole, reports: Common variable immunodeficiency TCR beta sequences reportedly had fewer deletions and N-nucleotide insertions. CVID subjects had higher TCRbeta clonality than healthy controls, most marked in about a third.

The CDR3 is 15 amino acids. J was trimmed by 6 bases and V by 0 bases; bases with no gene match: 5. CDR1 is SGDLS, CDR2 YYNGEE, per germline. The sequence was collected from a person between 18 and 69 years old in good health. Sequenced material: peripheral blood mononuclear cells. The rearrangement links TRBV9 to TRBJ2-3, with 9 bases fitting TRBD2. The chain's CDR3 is CASSVEGTSWDTQYF. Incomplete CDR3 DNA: TGTGCCAGCAGCGTAGAGGGGACTAGCTGGGATACG.